This TCR beta chain is from a study of blood T cells in healthy people across ages. This clonotype was counted between two and nine times. Alongside a J-beta primer mix, a sample-barcoded 5' primer served in a second PCR lasting 7 to 11 cycles. TCRdb independently ran MiXCR on the 5' RACE reads; one entry per CDR3 protein. The sample carries 700,000 or so distinct CDR3 sequences, 35% to 50% recorded once. The CDR3 is 15 amino acids. CDR1 and CDR2 from the germline V gene are LGHNT and FRNRAP. Trimming cost V 6 bases and J 0 bases, with 13 bases left between them. The material sequenced was blood. The chain recombines TRBV12-5 with TRBJ2-3; D is perhaps TRBD1 (5 bases). This receptor was identified in a man aged 80 or over in good health. This CDR3 reads CASGQGAYSTDTQYF. DNA of the CDR3: TGTGCTAGTGGCCAAGGGGCGTATAGCACAGATACGCAGTATTTT.